The text below deals with one T cell receptor (beta chain). After removal of 2 bases from V and 8 bases from J, the junction contained 10 bases not matched to a gene. There are 16 residues in the CDR3. Germline V gives CDR1 SGHNT, CDR2 YYREEE (reference sequence). This sample stems from a study of blood T cell repertoires in COVID-19. Study as a whole: Samples taken during acute and convalescent COVID-19 were collected in the United States, Italy and Spain. In each case, the material was cDNA or gDNA derived from T cells, B-cell-depleted T cells, or PBMCs.

The authors' processing: Amplification of reference gene primers provided the estimated nucleated cell counts. Generated by immunoSEQ multiplex PCR, the TCRdb table keeps only in-frame clones and is missing some. V, J and clone size reflect that table, while D and trimming were determined from the DNA. The sample lists about 250,000 clones, over 65% occurring once. Specimen: peripheral blood. The chain combines TRBV5-4 with TRBJ2-1, with 10 bases fitting TRBD2. This sequence originates from a woman aged 80 or older with acute or convalescent COVID-19. CDR3 protein: CASSLRASGSRDEQFF. The CDR3 DNA is TGTGCCAGCAGCTTACGGGCTAGCGGGAGTCGCGATGAGCAGTTCTTC. Complete variable domain (other parts from reference TRBV5-4 and TRBJ2-1): ETGVTQSPTHLIKTRGQQVTLRCSSQSGHNTVSWYQQALGQGPQFIFQYYREEENGRGNFPPRFSGLQFPNYSSELNVNALELDDSALYLCASSLRASGSRDEQFFGPGTRLTVL.